This is a list of T cell receptor beta chains from one sample in a study of T cells in Graves' hyperthyroidism and ophthalmopathy. Each CDR3 protein gets one entry after TCRdb re-called the multiplex PCR reads with MiXCR. This table holds nearly 750,000 distinct CDR3 sequences, 35% found once. The source material was blood. The receptors stem from a woman aged 35 to 49 with Graves' hyperthyroidism. Both conserved end residues are part of each CDR3. A D gene is named only where the DNA matches it firmly. Clone size is stated in some rows and not others, as once, few, many or a class when expanded.

.	17	.	TRBV12-3/TRBV12-4	TRBJ1-1	TGTGCCAGCAGCCCCCTATCTTCTGCCCCGGCGATTATTGAAGCTTTCTTT	CASSPLSSAPAIIEAFF
.	15	.	TRBV7-9	TRBJ2-7	TGTGCCAGCAGCCGCGATGGCCCACCGGCCTACGAGCAGTACTTC	CASSRDGPPAYEQYF
few	15	.	TRBV10-3	TRBJ1-1	TGTGCCAGCAGTGAAAGGCGGTACATGAACACTGAAGCTTTCTTT	CASSERRYMNTEAFF
.	16	TRBD1	TRBV19	TRBJ2-6	TGTGCCAGTAGCACTCGACAGGGGACGGGGGCCAACGTCCTGACTTTC	CASSTRQGTGANVLTF
once	15	TRBD1	TRBV10-3	TRBJ1-2	TGTGCCATCAGTGAGGGGACAGCCAGGGGTGGTGGCTACACCTTC	CAISEGTARGGGYTF
few	17	TRBD1	TRBV10-3	TRBJ2-2	TGTGCCATCAGTGAGTCGGCGAGGCAGGGGGTCCCCGGGGAGCTGTTTTTT	CAISESARQGVPGELFF
.	15	TRBD1	TRBV6-1	TRBJ1-6	TGTGCCAGCAGTACGGACAGGGTAGTCGGATCACCCCTCCACTTT	CASSTDRVVGSPLHF
.	15	.	TRBV5-1	TRBJ2-2	TGTGCCAGCAGCTTGACACAGACGGACACCGGGGAGCTGTTTTTT	CASSLTQTDTGELFF
few	15	TRBD1	TRBV11-2	TRBJ2-7	TGTGCCAGCAGCTTAGAACAGGGGGCCCGATACGAGCAGTACTTC	CASSLEQGARYEQYF
few	13	.	TRBV19	TRBJ1-2	TGTGCCAGTAGTATTGAGTTCGAATGGGGCTACACCTTC	CASSIEFEWGYTF
many	13	.	TRBV9	TRBJ2-5	TGTGCCAGCAGCGTAGCGGGGGTGGAGACCCAGTACTTC	CASSVAGVETQYF
many	15	.	TRBV16	TRBJ1-6	TGTGCCAGCAGCCAATCGCCAGGCACTAATTCACCCCTCCACTTT	CASSQSPGTNSPLHF
few	15	.	TRBV9	TRBJ2-2	TGTGCCAGCAGCGAGGACAGTTCGAACACCGGGGAGCTGTTTTTT	CASSEDSSNTGELFF
.	14	.	TRBV29-1	TRBJ1-4	TGCAGCGTTCTACATCAGGGAGGGACTGAAAAACTGTTTTTT	CSVLHQGGTEKLFF
.	17	.	TRBV9	TRBJ1-1	TGTGCCAGCAGCGTAGAGCCGGTCCTCAAGGGAGCCACTGAAGCTTTCTTT	CASSVEPVLKGATEAFF
.	14	TRBD1	TRBV6-5	TRBJ1-2	TGTGCCAGCAGTTGGGACAGGTCCAACTATGGCTACACCTTC	CASSWDRSNYGYTF
few	15	TRBD1	TRBV15	TRBJ1-1	TGTGCCACCAGCAGAGGACAGGGGAGCGACACTGAAGCTTTCTTT	CATSRGQGSDTEAFF
many	14	TRBD2	TRBV25-1	TRBJ2-7	TGTGCCAGCAGATCCACGGGACTAGATCGCGAGCAGTACTTC	CASRSTGLDREQYF
.	13	.	TRBV12-3/TRBV12-4	TRBJ1-5	TGTGCCAGCAGAGAGCAGGGTTATCAGCCCCAGCATTTT	CASREQGYQPQHF
.	15	.	TRBV25-1	TRBJ1-2	TGTGCCAGCAGTTACCAAACCGGGACAACTTATGGCTACACCTTC	CASSYQTGTTYGYTF
.	14	.	TRBV7-2	TRBJ1-1	TGTGCCAGCAGCGAGAGTGGACGGGACGCTGAAGCTTTCTTT	CASSESGRDAEAFF
.	15	.	TRBV29-1	TRBJ1-3	TGCAGCGTTGAACAGACTCGGGATCCTGGAAACACCATATATTTT	CSVEQTRDPGNTIYF
.	17	TRBD1	TRBV4-3	TRBJ1-2	TGCGCCAGCAGCCAGGGTTTCGGGGACAGCCTCAACTATGGCTACACCTTC	CASSQGFGDSLNYGYTF
many	15	TRBD1	TRBV7-2	TRBJ2-7	TGTGCCAGCAGCCTAACGGGACAGGGGGCTTACGAGCAGTACTTC	CASSLTGQGAYEQYF
.	12	.	TRBV5-6	TRBJ1-1	TGTGCCAGCAGCTTGATCTGGACTGAAGCTTTCTTT	CASSLIWTEAFF
.	17	.	TRBV4-1	TRBJ2-6	TGCGCCAGCAGCCGAGAGGCGGGCCGCTCTGGGGCCAACGTCCTGACTTTC	CASSREAGRSGANVLTF
many	14	TRBD1	TRBV20-1	TRBJ1-2	TGCAGTGCGACCTCGGGACAGCCAAACTATGGCTACACCTTC	CSATSGQPNYGYTF
few	15	.	TRBV19	TRBJ1-2	TGTGCCAGTAGTATAACGGGCAGGGAGGACTATGGCTACACCTTC	CASSITGREDYGYTF
.	13	TRBD2	TRBV29-1	TRBJ2-1	TGCAGCGATCTCGGGACTACTTACAATGAGCAGTTCTTC	CSDLGTTYNEQFF
many	14	TRBD1	TRBV6-6	TRBJ1-5	TGTGCCAGCAGATCCGGGACAGGGCATCAGCCCCAGCATTTT	CASRSGTGHQPQHF
.	15	.	TRBV14	TRBJ1-1	TGTGCCAGCAGCCAAGGTCGGAGGGCTCGGACTGAAGCTTTCTTT	CASSQGRRARTEAFF
.	18	TRBD1	TRBV2	TRBJ1-3	TGTGCCAGCAGTGCAACAGGGGCCGGGGGGCCTTTAAGAAACACCATATATTTT	CASSATGAGGPLRNTIYF
.	15	.	TRBV2	TRBJ1-5	TGTGCCAGCAGGGGAACAGGCTTCAGCAATCAGCCCCAGCATTTT	CASRGTGFSNQPQHF
.	13	TRBD1	TRBV20-1	TRBJ2-5	TGCAGTGCACCCTTGGGTGGGACAGATACGCAGTACTTC	CSAPLGGTDTQYF
.	16	.	TRBV19	TRBJ2-5	TGTGCCAGTAGTAAAGAGGGAGCCCCAGACCAAGAGACCCAGTACTTC	CASSKEGAPDQETQYF